This TCR beta chain was identified in a study of shared clonotypes between healthy human individuals. Study-level findings and limits: Investigators expected sequencing depth to affect clonotype sharing among donors.

Into CD45RA+ naive and CD45RA-negative memory subsets, the CD4+ cells were split. The CDR3 runs to 11 residues. Methods used by the authors: As immunoSEQ supplied junction-only sequences (without quality scores), filtering differed. Clones were read by immunoSEQ multiplex PCR, and TCRdb kept only the in-frame ones, dropping some. Clonal size and the V and J genes are those of that table, whereas D and trimming came from the DNA. The sample has roughly 1.5 million clones; 98% are singletons. As regards this clone: What it binds is not known.

The sequencing sample was made of naive CD4+ T cells sorted from blood. Described subset: CD45RA+ positively selected. This TCR was sampled from a man aged 25-40 years in good health. The chain couples TRBV21-1 to TRBJ2-5; the table's D call, TRBD2, was not checked against the DNA. TRBV21-1 constitutes a pseudogene. In nucleotides, the CDR3 is TGTGCCAGCACCAAGCGGGAGACCCAGTACTTC. This codes for CASTKRETQYF.